The entry below describes one T cell receptor (beta chain). Its antigen is as yet unknown. The sample is drawn from a study of T cell responses to AZD1222 COVID-19 vaccine. Whole-study results and caveats: At baseline, seropositivity was found in only a handful of AZD1222 recipients. In a largely white British group with more females than males, clonal diversity was possibly underestimated. Vaccine-associated CD4 TCRs ranged over spike, dominating at 160-218 and 743-854.

Data came from immunoSEQ multiplex PCR; TCRdb stores just in-frame clones and leaves some out. The sample records over 75,000 clones, around 85% being singletons. Second-dose schedules of about 4 or about 12 weeks were combined. This CDR3 has 15 amino acids. V shed 4 bases and J 4 bases; nucleotides not matched to a gene: 6. The germline gives CDR1 SGHRS, CDR2 YFSETQ. The TCR originated in an adult who received the AZD1222 COVID-19 vaccine. Sequencing was performed on peripheral blood, taken 28 days after the second AZD1222 dose. The chain is built from TRBV5-1 and TRBJ1-5, with 9 bases identical to TRBD1. In DNA, the CDR3 is TGCGCCAGCAGCCTGGACAGGGGCAGTAATCAGCCCCAGCATTTT. Protein: CASSLDRGSNQPQHF.